What follows describes a single TCR beta chain. There are a few counts of this clonotype. Its antigen remains undetermined. No much larger clone is present one base from it, and per-base qualities are unavailable. This sample was sequenced with an Illumina HiSeq 1500. TCRdb passed the public sequencing reads through fastp at Q25 and MiXCR, retaining productive beta sequences. Each CDR3 protein appears once, grouped with its most common genes and DNA. This sample is represented by 50,000 or so distinct CDR3 sequences; roughly 18% of them were singletons. Together, the top ten hold 53% of the sample. The sample originates from a study of T cell repertoires in cytomegalovirus infection (dated by TCRdb to the late 2010s). As for the study more broadly: Recently identified HLA-C-restricted CMV epitopes, whose presentation resists viral immunomodulation, were targeted by peptide stimulations together with well-studied HLA-B-restricted epitopes. Donor HLA type was relevant to the analysis, because carriage of CMV infection together with the matching HLA type was indicated by public TCR beta signatures. Overall results and qualifications from the work: In both this cohort and an independent cohort of 350 or so donors, the cumulative frequency of public TCR beta family members distinguished carriers of CMV infection plus the relevant HLA type. The ex vivo response was dominated by HLA-C-restricted CMV-specific TCR beta clonotypes, and the single most frequent clonotype in two of eight donors was supplied by these HLA-C-restricted clonotypes.

In the paper's terms, the treatment or condition label means: in vitro stimulation with specific CMV peptide epitopes to enrich CMV-specific T cells. Relative to germline, V is missing 6 bases and J is missing 6 bases, with 7 bases of the junction outside any gene match. The CDR3 has 13 amino acids, counting the end cysteine and phenylalanine. The sequence is cut down to CDR3 DNA, 39 bases in frame from base 1. The chain is made from TRBV12-3 or TRBV12-4 and TRBJ1-1, and 7 bases in between align with TRBD1. The clonotype originates from a human donor in good health (CMV status not recorded). Some clones in this sample may be carry-over from other donors' samples. The source material was CD8+ T cells from cultured PBMCs, sampled from culture after CMV antigen stimulation. The sequenced DNA is TGTGCCAGCAGAGAGACAGGGTACGCTGAAGCTTTCTTT. Its protein is CASRETGYAEAFF.